The rows below give T cell receptor beta chains drawn from one sample of a study of cytomegalovirus exposure and HLA in healthy donors. Sequenced by immunoSEQ multiplex PCR; TCRdb stores in-frame clones only, minus some. In all, the sample yields about 60,000 clones. The sample taken for sequencing was PBMCs. These receptors were obtained from a man aged 50 or older in good health and CMV-seropositive. Both conserved end residues are part of each CDR3. The D gene is left open where the match is weak.

j_call d_call v_call cdr3_aa cdr3_nt
TRBJ2-7 - TRBV20-1 CSALLEGEQYF TGCAGTGCACTCTTGGAGGGCGAGCAGTACTTC
TRBJ2-7 TRBD1 TRBV18 CASSPGQASYEQYF TGTGCCAGCTCACCTGGACAGGCTTCCTACGAGCAGTACTTC
TRBJ1-1 - TRBV18 CASSPRGSELMNTEAFF TGTGCCAGCTCACCAAGGGGCTCGGAACTTATGAACACTGAAGCTTTCTTT
TRBJ2-1 TRBD2 TRBV5-1 CASSQRTSGRGGEQFF TGCGCCAGCAGCCAAAGGACTAGCGGGAGGGGCGGTGAGCAGTTCTTC
TRBJ1-6 - TRBV30 CAGFPPGIKNSPLHF TGTGCCGGGTTCCCTCCGGGAATTAAGAATTCACCCCTCCACTTT
TRBJ2-7 TRBD1 TRBV18 CASSPTGIGSEQYF TGTGCCAGCTCACCGACAGGGATAGGGAGCGAGCAGTACTTC
TRBJ2-7 - TRBV7-2 CASRREPYEQYF TGTGCCAGCAGACGGGAGCCCTACGAGCAGTACTTC
TRBJ1-3 - TRBV6-5 CASSSQGTGNTIYF TGTGCCAGCAGTTCCCAGGGTACGGGAAACACCATATATTTT
TRBJ2-5 - TRBV12-2 CASRRHRVGQETQYF TGTGCAAGTCGCCGTCACAGGGTAGGCCAAGAGACCCAGTACTTC
TRBJ1-2 - TRBV20-1 CSAFSGGYTF TGCAGTGCTTTTTCGGGTGGCTACACCTTC
TRBJ2-4 - TRBV19 CASSIGGVAKNIQYF TGTGCCAGTAGTATAGGCGGGGTAGCCAAAAACATTCAGTACTTC
TRBJ2-2 - TRBV5-1 CASRGGLNTGELFF TGCGCCAGCAGGGGGGGTCTGAACACCGGGGAGCTGTTTTTT
TRBJ2-3 TRBD2 TRBV7-9 CASRSGTTSTDTQYF TGTGCCAGCAGGTCCGGGACTACTAGCACAGATACGCAGTATTTT
TRBJ2-1 TRBD1 TRBV7-9 CASSLRGRNEQFF TGTGCCAGCAGCTTAAGGGGGCGGAATGAGCAGTTCTTC
TRBJ2-3 TRBD2 TRBV6-1 CASRNPGGGDTQYF TGTGCCAGCAGAAACCCGGGGGGGGGCGATACGCAGTATTTT
TRBJ2-7 - TRBV29-1 CSVESHYEQYF TGCAGCGTTGAATCCCACTACGAGCAGTACTTC
TRBJ2-7 - TRBV7-7 CASSFARDSYEQYF TGTGCTAGCAGCTTTGCCAGGGACTCCTACGAGCAGTACTTC
TRBJ2-7 TRBD2 TRBV7-2 CASSLRGPSGREQYF TGTGCCAGCAGCCTCCGAGGCCCTAGCGGGAGAGAGCAGTACTTC
TRBJ1-1 TRBD1 TRBV18 CASSPRDRARMMNTEAFF TGTGCCAGCTCACCACGAGACAGGGCGAGAATGATGAACACTGAAGCTTTCTTT
TRBJ2-6 - TRBV6-5 CASSYFTGLGANVLTF TGTGCCAGCAGTTACTTCACAGGGTTAGGGGCCAACGTCCTGACTTTC
TRBJ1-3 TRBD1 TRBV7-9 CASSLGQGTGNTIYF TGTGCCAGCAGCTTAGGACAGGGAACTGGAAACACCATATATTTT
TRBJ2-5 - TRBV7-2 CASSQDRETQYF TGTGCCAGCAGCCAAGACAGAGAGACCCAGTACTTC
TRBJ2-7 TRBD2 TRBV13 CASSSGREIHEQYF TGTGCCAGCAGCTCCGGGCGGGAGATCCACGAGCAGTACTTC
TRBJ1-2 - TRBV19 CASSITTGYGYTF TGTGCCAGTAGTATCACGACAGGCTATGGCTACACCTTC
TRBJ1-5 TRBD1 TRBV7-2 CASSPRPGTGIGQPQHF TGTGCCAGCAGCCCCCGTCCCGGGACAGGGATCGGTCAGCCCCAGCATTTT
TRBJ2-3 TRBD2 TRBV7-9 CASSLRPPGLAGADTQYF TGTGCCAGCAGCTTAAGACCCCCGGGACTAGCGGGAGCAGATACGCAGTATTTT
TRBJ2-7 - TRBV27 CASTSEAGHEQYF TGTGCCAGCACCTCGGAGGCAGGCCACGAGCAGTACTTC
TRBJ2-2 - TRBV18 CASSPYPGGTGELFF TGTGCCAGCTCACCATACCCCGGAGGGACCGGGGAGCTGTTTTTT
TRBJ2-3 TRBD1 TRBV6-5 CASSYGTGPTDTQYF TGTGCCAGCAGTTACGGGACAGGGCCCACAGATACGCAGTATTTT
TRBJ1-4 - TRBV4-3 CASSQSVISTNEKLFF TGCGCCAGCAGCCAATCCGTTATCTCAACTAATGAAAAACTGTTTTTT
TRBJ2-2 - TRBV29-1 CSAGDTGELFF TGCAGCGCAGGGGACACCGGGGAGCTGTTTTTT
TRBJ2-7 TRBD2 TRBV7-9 CASSQRTAGVHYEQYF TGTGCCAGCAGTCAAAGGACGGCGGGAGTTCACTACGAGCAGTACTTC
TRBJ2-7 TRBD2 TRBV6-5 CASSYPGLAGGEQYF TGTGCCAGCAGTTACCCGGGACTAGCGGGTGGGGAGCAGTACTTC
TRBJ1-5 - TRBV5-6 CASSLQTAQPQHF TGTGCCAGCAGCCTCCAGACAGCCCAGCCCCAGCATTTT